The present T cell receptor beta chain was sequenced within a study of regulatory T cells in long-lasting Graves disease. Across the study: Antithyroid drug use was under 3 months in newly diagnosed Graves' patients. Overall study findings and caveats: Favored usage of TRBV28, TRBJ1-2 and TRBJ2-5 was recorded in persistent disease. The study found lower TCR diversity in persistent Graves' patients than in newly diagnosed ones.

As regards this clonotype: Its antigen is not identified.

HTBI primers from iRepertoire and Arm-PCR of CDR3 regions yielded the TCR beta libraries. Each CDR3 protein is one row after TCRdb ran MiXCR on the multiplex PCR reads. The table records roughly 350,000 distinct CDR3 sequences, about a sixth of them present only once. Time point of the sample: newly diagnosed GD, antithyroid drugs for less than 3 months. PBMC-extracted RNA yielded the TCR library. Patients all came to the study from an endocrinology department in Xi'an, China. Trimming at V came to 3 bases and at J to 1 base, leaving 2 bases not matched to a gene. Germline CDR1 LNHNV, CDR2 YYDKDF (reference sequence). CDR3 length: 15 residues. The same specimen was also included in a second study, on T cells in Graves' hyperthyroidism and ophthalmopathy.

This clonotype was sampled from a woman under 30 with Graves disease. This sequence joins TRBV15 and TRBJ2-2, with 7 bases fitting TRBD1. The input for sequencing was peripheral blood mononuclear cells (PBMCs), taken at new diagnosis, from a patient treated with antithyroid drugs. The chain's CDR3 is CATSSDRENTGELFF. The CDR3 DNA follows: TGTGCCACCAGCAGTGACAGGGAGAACACCGGGGAGCTGTTTTTT.